The next 14 T cell receptor beta chains were all read from a single sample in a study of cytomegalovirus exposure and HLA in healthy donors. With 60 Vbeta and 13 Jbeta primers, the PCR was carried out. Produced via immunoSEQ multiplex PCR; TCRdb's table is partial and in-frame only. Here the sample spans around 170,000 clones, less than 90% being singletons. The source material was PBMCs. These TCRs come from a girl aged 5-17 years in good health and CMV-seropositive.

CDR3 loop: CASSPGPGYQETQYF. The CDR3 coding sequence is TGTGCCAGCTCCCCCGGCCCAGGGTACCAAGAGACCCAGTACTTC. J is TRBJ2-5 and V is TRBV18; tentatively, D is TRBD1 (5 bases). In germline, CDR1 is KGHSH, CDR2 LQKENI. Trimming took 6 bases from V and 0 from J, leaving 14 bases between them. This CDR3 contains 15 residues.

V gene TRBV30 combines with J gene TRBJ1-5, with D perhaps matching TRBD1 (6 bases). Germline V CDR1 and CDR2: GTSNPN, SVGIG (reference sequence). This CDR3 region has 12 residues. With 5 bases removed from V and 6 bases from J, the gap between germline ends came to 11 bases. The CDR3: CAWDTGFQPQHF. The CDR3 coding sequence is TGTGCCTGGGACACAGGGTTTCAGCCCCAGCATTTT.

The chain employs TRBV7-3 and TRBJ2-3; 7 nucleotides agree with TRBD2. Germline CDR1 is SGHTA and CDR2 is FQGTGA. The V gene end was trimmed by 5 bases and the J gene end by 6 bases; junction bases not matched to a gene: 17. The CDR3 length is 17 residues. CDR3 sequence (DNA): TGTGCCAGCAGCCCTTCCCGGACTAGTGGGGGGGAGGATACGCAGTATTTT. Translating gives CASSPSRTSGGEDTQYF.

For the CDR3, the DNA is TGTGCCAGCAGTGACTCCGGACTAGGCGAGCAGTTCTTC. This sequence encodes CASSDSGLGEQFF. V is TRBV6-4 and J is TRBJ2-1, with TRBD2 matching 7 bases. J was trimmed by 10 bases and V by 0 bases; bases with no gene match: 3. Germline CDR1 MRHNA, CDR2 SNTAGT. The CDR3 loop spans 13 amino acids.

This sequence joins TRBV27 and TRBJ1-2; a possible D gene is TRBD1 (6 bases). The V end lost 0 bases, the J end lost 7 bases, and 12 bases lay between the germline ends. CDR3 length: 14 amino acids. The germline V gene encodes CDR1 MNHEY and CDR2 SMNVEV (reference sequence). The CDR3 reads CASSLSLGGAGYTF. The CDR3, as DNA: TGTGCCAGCAGTTTATCGTTAGGGGGAGCTGGCTACACCTTC.

This chain connects TRBV28 to TRBJ1-3, with D hard to call. Germline CDR1 is MDHEN and CDR2 is SYDVKM. The V gene lost 2 bases and the J gene lost 11 bases, with 25 bases spanning the gap. CDR3 length: 17 amino acids. The CDR3 DNA is TGTGCCAGCAGTTTACTTCGAATCGGAAGCGATCTGAACCCCATATATTTT. It is translated as CASSLLRIGSDLNPIYF.

The V and J genes are TRBV7-2 and TRBJ1-5; D is possibly TRBD1 (5 bases). V lost 1 base, J lost 3 bases, and 13 bases lay in between. This CDR3 has 16 residues. Germline V gene data show CDR1 as SGHTA and CDR2 as FQGNSA. The CDR3 DNA reads as TGTGCCAGCAGCTTAGTCTCAGGGCAGTTCAATCAGCCCCAGCATTTT. Encoded protein: CASSLVSGQFNQPQHF.

This chain connects TRBV2 to TRBJ2-5; tentatively, D is TRBD2 (5 bases). V shed 1 base and J shed 1 base, with 10 bases lying between them. From germline, CDR1 is SNHLY and CDR2 FYNNEI. This CDR3 spans 15 amino acids. The DNA for the CDR3 is TGTGCCAGCAGTGAAGGAAGCGGATTCCAAGAGACCCAGTACTTC. It translates to CASSEGSGFQETQYF. Full variable domain (remainder filled in from reference TRBV2 and TRBJ2-5): EPEVTQTPSHQVTQMGQEVILRCVPISNHLYFYWYRQILGQKVEFLVSFYNNEISEKSEIFDDQFSVERPDGSNFTLKIRSTKLEDSAMYFCASSEGSGFQETQYFGPGTRLLVL.

CDR3: CASSPTPPTSGHEQYF. For the CDR3, the DNA is TGTGCCAGTAGTCCAACCCCCCCGACTAGCGGGCACGAGCAGTACTTC. The rearrangement uses TRBV19 and TRBJ2-7; 10 bases agree with TRBD2. The CDR3 length is 16 residues. The J segment lost 5 bases and the V segment lost 5 bases, leaving 12 bases of the junction unmatched. Germline V lookup: CDR1 LNHDA, CDR2 SQIVND (reference sequence).

The chain joins TRBV6-6 to TRBJ2-7; TRBD1 matches 9 bases. Per germline, CDR1 MNHNY and CDR2 SVGAGI (reference sequence). The CDR3 is 14 amino acids. The J segment lost 2 bases and the V segment lost 6 bases, leaving 5 bases of the junction unmatched. CDR3 coding DNA: TGTGCCAGCAGGAGGGACAGGGCCGCCTACGAGCAGTACTTC. Protein sequence: CASRRDRAAYEQYF.

The V and J genes are TRBV4-2 and TRBJ1-2; no clear D gene. Trimming cost V 4 bases and J 3 bases, with 12 bases left between them. The CDR3 has 14 residues. Germline V gene data show CDR1 as LGHNA and CDR2 as YNFKEQ. The CDR3, as DNA: TGTGCCAGCAGCCTCGACAAAGGTGACTATGGCTACACCTTC. This translates into CASSLDKGDYGYTF.

The genes are TRBV7-2 and TRBJ2-5; tentative D call: TRBD1 (5 bases). The J call may be faulty, since TRBJ2-7 better matches the DNA end. The CDR3 consists of 12 residues. Germline V gene lookup returns CDR1 SGHTA and CDR2 FQGNSA. The CDR3 bases are TGTGCCAGCAGCTCGCAGGGTTTCGAGCAGTACTTC. It encodes CASSSQGFEQYF.

The rearrangement links TRBV5-4 to TRBJ2-1; TRBD2 aligns across 7 bases. Germline assignment: CDR1 SGHNT and CDR2 YYREEE (reference sequence). This CDR3 is 14 amino acids long. Germline trimming cut 1 base from V and 8 bases from J; bases unmatched to any gene: 6. The CDR3 nucleotides are TGTGCCAGCAGCTTGTCGGGAGGAGGCGATGAGCAGTTCTTC. This sequence encodes CASSLSGGGDEQFF.

The gene calls are TRBV7-3 and TRBJ2-7; the match to TRBD2 covers 13 bases. This CDR3 is built from 16 residues. Germline CDR1 SGHTA, CDR2 FQGTGA. Trimming at V came to 4 bases and at J to 4 bases, leaving 7 bases not matched to a gene. In DNA form, the CDR3 reads TGTGCCAGCAGCTCGCGACTAGCGGGAGGTGGATACGAGCAGTACTTC. This gives the protein CASSSRLAGGGYEQYF.